The rows below give T cell receptor beta chains drawn from one sample of a study of T-cell memory formation after mild COVID-19. TCRdb re-analysed the 5' RACE reads in MiXCR, keeping a single row per CDR3 protein. The profile shows 350,000 to 550,000 distinct CDR3 sequences, roughly 17% of them singletons. The specimen sequenced was PBMCs or a T cell subset sorted from them (not recorded which). The receptor set was obtained from a man between 18 and 29 years old who had mild COVID-19 (a few samples of this study predate the infection). Cell type and time point are not known. The conserved cysteine and the conserved F or W are not part of the CDR3 here. Each record gives: CDR3 protein, V gene, CDR3 length, D gene, J gene. A D gene is named only where the DNA matches it firmly.

ASSLSGGGGADTQY,TRBV6-5,14,TRBD2,TRBJ2-3
ASSLEYRGCEY,TRBV7-8,11,.,TRBJ2-3
ASSRGRSGVSGNTIY,TRBV3-1,15,.,TRBJ1-3
ASSQDLLGLNSPLH,TRBV4-2,14,.,TRBJ1-6
DSSRQVGQPQH,TRBV7-7,11,.,TRBJ1-5
SVERDTSTDTQY,TRBV29-1,12,.,TRBJ2-3
ASSDTGGAYNEQF,TRBV9,13,.,TRBJ2-1
SASGGTGANVLT,TRBV20-1,12,.,TRBJ2-6
SARSWTGYEAF,TRBV20-1,11,TRBD1,TRBJ1-1
ASRLTSAQETQY,TRBV6-5,12,TRBD2,TRBJ2-5
ASSLGTGAGNTEAF,TRBV5-1,14,TRBD1,TRBJ1-1
ASSYGTGVTEAF,TRBV6-5,12,TRBD1,TRBJ1-1
ASSAGLAGGYTGELF,TRBV9,15,TRBD2,TRBJ2-2
ASKWGNWANTGELF,TRBV19,14,.,TRBJ2-2
ACMRASNEKLF,TRBV12-3/TRBV12-4,11,.,TRBJ1-4
SATPLSGGPKGTQY,TRBV20-1,14,TRBD2,TRBJ2-5
ASAGGPINEQF,TRBV6-5,11,TRBD2,TRBJ2-1
ASSQAGTDNSPLH,TRBV5-1,13,.,TRBJ1-6
ASSLNPTANSPLH,TRBV7-3,13,.,TRBJ1-6
SANPRGGPPDTQY,TRBV20-1,13,TRBD2,TRBJ2-3
SASISDTEAF,TRBV20-1,10,.,TRBJ1-1
ASSPQGLAGELF,TRBV5-1,12,.,TRBJ2-2